This is a list of T cell receptor beta chains from one sample in a study of blood T cell repertoires in COVID-19. Profiling relied on immunoSEQ multiplex PCR, and the TCRdb table lists in-frame clones only, not all of them. The profile shows over 350,000 clones, approximately 87% of them singletons. The sequenced sample was PBMCs or T cells enriched from blood (not recorded which). These receptors all come from a woman aged 45-65 years who had recovered from COVID-19. Each CDR3 is given with its conserved first and last residue.

V gene	CDR3 length	J gene	CDR3 protein
TRBV5-1	16	TRBJ1-3	CASSLGTGSGGNTIYF
TRBV14	15	TRBJ2-7	CASSQLGGLTYEQYF
TRBV5-1	14	TRBJ1-4	CASSTTVTNEKLFF
TRBV28	15	TRBJ1-4	CASRLGGAQREKLFF
TRBV4-1	14	TRBJ1-1	CASSSTWGVTEAFF
TRBV6-5	14	TRBJ1-3	CASRAGRAGNTIYF
TRBV5-4	15	TRBJ2-3	CASSLMERRTDTQYF
TRBV9	14	TRBJ1-3	CASSPGSSGNTIYF
TRBV5-1	14	TRBJ2-7	CASSLDRGNYEQYF
TRBV30	13	TRBJ1-1	CAWSVRGGTSAFF
TRBV7-8	15	TRBJ2-3	CASSLVSGNTDTQYF
TRBV19	15	TRBJ2-5	CASRTGQGIPAAQYF
TRBV6-1	18	TRBJ2-1	CASSEGLAGGPAYNEQFF
TRBV3-1/TRBV3-2	14	TRBJ1-2	CASSQEGGPGGYTF
TRBV14	19	TRBJ1-6	CASSQVVGRTVTLNSPLHF
TRBV4-2	13	TRBJ2-1	CASSQVSNNEQFF
TRBV19	15	TRBJ1-5	CASSIWTSSNQPQHF